One sample yielded the 30 T cell receptor beta chains listed below, sequenced in a study of T cell responses to AZD1222 COVID-19 vaccine. TCRdb's table, derived via immunoSEQ multiplex PCR, lists solely in-frame clones and lacks some. The repertoire consists of 45,000 to 60,000 clones, with approximately 86% occurring once and the leading ten covering 16%. Material: peripheral blood, obtained on day 0 of AZD1222 vaccination. The receptors were sampled from an adult in good health.

J is TRBJ2-7 and V is TRBV27, with 9 bases identical to TRBD1. With V trimmed by 2 bases and J by 2 bases, 4 bases remained unmatched. The CDR3 is made up of 15 amino acids. CDR1 is MNHEY and CDR2 is SMNVEV in the germline V gene (reference sequence). The CDR3: CASSLKGQGTYEQYF. CDR3 sequence (DNA): TGTGCCAGCAGTTTAAAGGGACAGGGCACCTACGAGCAGTACTTC.

This chain joins TRBV20-1 and TRBJ2-7; TRBD2 aligns across 7 bases. The length of the CDR3 is 11 residues. V trimming: 4 bases; J trimming: 12 bases; junction bases outside the gene matches: 9. The germline V gene encodes CDR1 DFQATT and CDR2 SNEGSKA (reference sequence). As DNA, the CDR3 is TGCAGTGCTACCACCGGGAGGAGGGGGTACTTC. This codes for CSATTGRRGYF.

This rearrangement joins TRBV6-4 to TRBJ1-2; possible D gene TRBD1, 5 bases. Trimming cost V 2 bases and J 7 bases, with 11 bases left between them. Germline lookup yields CDR1 MRHNA and CDR2 SNTAGT. The CDR3 has 13 residues. CDR3 in amino acids: CASSDPGGAGYTF. CDR3 in DNA: TGTGCCAGCAGTGACCCAGGAGGGGCTGGCTACACCTTC.

The chain has TRBV5-4 and TRBJ2-1; 10 nucleotides match TRBD2. From germline, CDR1 is SGHNT and CDR2 YYREEE (reference sequence). The CDR3 has 17 amino acids. The V and J ends lost 3 bases and 0 bases, in that order; junction bases with no gene match: 6. CDR3 residues: CASSSRTSGGSYNEQFF. The CDR3 bases are TGTGCCAGCAGCTCCCGGACTAGCGGAGGCTCCTACAATGAGCAGTTCTTC.

The chain joins TRBV29-1 to TRBJ1-2; the D is unclear. The CDR3 length is 13 residues. Germline V lookup: CDR1 SQVTM, CDR2 ANQGSEA. V lost 4 bases and J 5 bases, leaving 14 bases between the germline ends. The CDR3 spells CSVGLTGRYGYTF. The CDR3 DNA sequence: TGCAGCGTTGGTCTTACGGGGAGGTATGGCTACACCTTC.

J is TRBJ1-6 and V is TRBV2; 9 bases match TRBD1. The CDR3 covers 16 residues. Germline CDR1 SNHLY, CDR2 FYNNEI. The V segment lost 7 bases and the J segment 4 bases; nucleotides outside the gene matches: 8. The CDR3 bases are TGTGCCAGCAACCGGGACAGGGTTTCATATAATTCACCCCTCCACTTT. Its protein product is CASNRDRVSYNSPLHF.

V is TRBV4-3 and J is TRBJ2-4; D gene unclear. The ends were cut back, 1 base at V and 10 bases at J, with 5 bases in the middle. There are 11 residues in the CDR3. The germline V gene encodes CDR1 LGHNA and CDR2 YSLEER. The CDR3 loop is CASSQAGIQYF. The CDR3 DNA sequence: TGCGCCAGCAGCCAAGCCGGAATTCAGTACTTC.

This clone was recorded only once. The V and J genes are TRBV11-3 and TRBJ2-1; D perhaps matches TRBD1 (5 bases). V dropped 2 bases and J dropped 4 bases, with 9 bases sitting between them. The CDR3 sequence is 14 residues long. In germline, CDR1 is SGHNT, CDR2 YENEEA. The CDR3 reads CASSLSGPYNEQFF. CDR3 sequence (DNA): TGTGCCAGCAGCTTATCAGGGCCATACAATGAGCAGTTCTTC.

The V call is TRBV7-8, the J call TRBJ1-2; D is perhaps TRBD1 (6 bases). The CDR3 length is 16 residues. Germline CDR1 SGHVS, CDR2 FQNEAQ. V was shortened by 5 bases and J by 5 bases, with 21 bases between the two germline ends. The CDR3 DNA sequence: TGTGCCAGCAGCCCAAATGTGGGGGGCCTTCGTTATGGCTACACCTTC. Its translation: CASSPNVGGLRYGYTF.

J is TRBJ2-5 and V is TRBV5-1, with 7 bases aligning to TRBD2. CDR1 is SGHRS and CDR2 is YFSETQ in the germline V gene. The V gene end was trimmed by 3 bases and the J gene end by 2 bases; junction bases not matched to a gene: 7. The CDR3 has 15 residues. For the CDR3, the DNA is TGCGCCAGCAGCTCTAACGGGAGGTTACAAGAGACCCAGTACTTC. Translation: CASSSNGRLQETQYF.

The chain couples TRBV28 to TRBJ1-5; D unresolved. This CDR3 region has 14 residues. V gave up 3 bases and J gave up 5 bases, with 11 bases separating them. The germline V gene has CDR1 MDHEN and CDR2 SYDVKM. The CDR3 DNA reads as TGTGCCAGCAGTTTGAGCGGCGGGGATCAGCCCCAGCATTTT. Translation gives CASSLSGGDQPQHF.

In its sample, this clone was seen once. The rearrangement uses TRBV30 and TRBJ1-1; no definite D call. Germline CDR1 GTSNPN, CDR2 SVGIG (reference sequence). Trimming removed 5 bases at V and 1 base at J, with 8 bases between. The CDR3 is 12 amino acids. The CDR3 spells CAWERWNTEAFF. CDR3 nucleotide sequence: TGTGCCTGGGAGCGGTGGAACACTGAAGCTTTCTTT.

The chain recombines TRBV18 with TRBJ2-6, with D perhaps matching TRBD1 (5 bases). CDR1 KGHSH and CDR2 LQKENI come from the germline V gene. The CDR3 is made up of 20 amino acids. V was cut by 3 bases and J by 1 base, with 22 bases left in between. The CDR3: CASSPRTQEALGSGANVLTF. In DNA form, the CDR3 reads TGTGCCAGCTCACCTAGGACACAGGAAGCCTTAGGGTCTGGGGCCAACGTCCTGACTTTC. The full variable domain, rest sourced from reference TRBV18 and TRBJ2-6, is NAGVMQNPRHLVRRRGQEARLRCSPMKGHSHVYWYRQLPEEGLKFMVYLQKENIIDESGMPKERFSAEFPKEGPSILRIQQVVRGDSAAYFCASSPRTQEALGSGANVLTFGAGSRLTVL.

The gene calls are TRBV9 and TRBJ2-1, with a weak D call TRBD2 (5 bases). The CDR3 runs 14 residues. V shed 4 bases and J shed 6 bases, with 14 bases lying between them. Germline loops: CDR1 SGDLS, CDR2 YYNGEE. In DNA form, the CDR3 reads TGTGCCAGCAGCCTACGGACTGGCCTCAATGAGCAGTTCTTC. Protein: CASSLRTGLNEQFF.

The chain employs TRBV30 and TRBJ1-6; maybe TRBD1 (5 bases). There are 17 residues in the CDR3. Trimming removed 6 bases from V and 4 bases from J, with 22 bases in between. Germline V gene lookup returns CDR1 GTSNPN and CDR2 SVGIG (reference sequence). The CDR3: CACTLGGEALYNSPLHF. In DNA, the CDR3 is TGTGCCTGCACCCTCGGAGGGGAGGCCCTTTATAATTCACCCCTCCACTTT.

The chain combines TRBV28 with TRBJ1-1; D possibly corresponds to TRBD1 (6 bases). Germline assignment: CDR1 MDHEN and CDR2 SYDVKM. V lost 8 bases and J 2 bases, leaving 12 bases between the germline ends. CDR3 length: 13 amino acids. The CDR3: CASETGPNTEAFF. The CDR3 DNA follows: TGTGCCAGCGAAACAGGGCCCAACACTGAAGCTTTCTTT.

V and J are TRBV28 and TRBJ1-1, with D hard to call. Germline V gene sequence: CDR1 MDHEN, CDR2 SYDVKM. Trimming took off 2 bases at V and 8 bases at J, with 12 bases between the two ends. The CDR3 length is 13 residues. The CDR3, as DNA: TGTGCCAGCAGTTTAAGGGTGTTGAAGGAAGCTTTCTTT. Protein sequence: CASSLRVLKEAFF. The whole variable domain, remainder taken from reference TRBV28 and TRBJ1-1, is DVKVTQSSRYLVKRTGEKVFLECVQDMDHENMFWYRQDPGLGLRLIYFSYDVKMKEKGDIPEGYSVSREKKERFSLILESASTNQTSMYLCASSLRVLKEAFFGQGTRLTVV.

This clone has just a few counts. Distinct nucleotide sequences in the sample also encode this CDR3. This chain links TRBV4-2 with TRBJ2-1, with 10 bases that match TRBD2. CDR1 and CDR2 (germline): LGHNA, YNFKEQ. V dropped 1 base and J dropped 0; count of bases not matched to a gene: 18. The length of the CDR3 is 22 residues. As DNA, the CDR3 is TGTGCCAGCAGCCAAGGTCTTCGGGGACTAGCGCTTTCCCGTCACTCCTACAATGAGCAGTTCTTC. It encodes CASSQGLRGLALSRHSYNEQFF.

This clone was observed a handful of times. The V and J genes are TRBV29-1 and TRBJ2-7; a weak D match, TRBD1 (6 bases). The CDR3 has 15 residues. Trimming took 7 bases from V and 4 from J, leaving 23 bases between them. CDR1 and CDR2 (germline): SQVTM, ANQGSEA. The CDR3 coding sequence is TGCAGCGCACTAAAATTACAGGGAACAGGGTACGAGCAGTACTTC. Its translation: CSALKLQGTGYEQYF.

The chain is built from TRBV20-1 and TRBJ1-4; no reliable D call. Germline V gives CDR1 DFQATT, CDR2 SNEGSKA (reference sequence). The CDR3 has 12 residues. Trimming cost V 3 bases and J 8 bases, with 10 bases left between them. This chain's CDR3 is CSASYRGEKLFF. In DNA, the CDR3 is TGCAGTGCTAGTTACCGAGGGGAAAAACTGTTTTTT.

The J gene is TRBJ1-1, the V gene TRBV2; D perhaps matches TRBD1 (5 bases). Trimming cost V 2 bases and J 7 bases, with 20 bases left between them. CDR3 length: 16 residues. Germline V CDR1 and CDR2: SNHLY, FYNNEI. The CDR3 protein is CASSERPMEGRGEAFF. CDR3 bases: TGTGCCAGCAGTGAAAGGCCCATGGAGGGGCGGGGTGAAGCTTTCTTT. Filled out from reference TRBV2 and TRBJ1-1, the complete variable domain reads EPEVTQTPSHQVTQMGQEVILRCVPISNHLYFYWYRQILGQKVEFLVSFYNNEISEKSEIFDDQFSVERPDGSNFTLKIRSTKLEDSAMYFCASSERPMEGRGEAFFGQGTRLTVV.

The chain is built from TRBV6-5 and TRBJ2-7; no reliable D call. CDR3 length equals 15 residues. Germline V CDR1 and CDR2: MNHEY, SVGAGI. V was cut by 0 bases and J by 5 bases, with 14 bases left in between. The CDR3 DNA reads as TGTGCCAGCAGTTACTCGACGGCAGGTTCCAACGAGCAGTACTTC. It encodes CASSYSTAGSNEQYF.

This sequence joins TRBV7-6 and TRBJ2-3, with D possibly TRBD1 on 5 matching bases. The CDR3 sequence is 15 residues long. From germline, CDR1 is SGHVS and CDR2 FNYEAQ. Trimming took 3 bases from V and 2 from J, leaving 12 bases between them. The CDR3 nucleotides are TGTGCCAGCAGCTTGACAGCGAGCCTCACAGATACGCAGTATTTT. Translating gives CASSLTASLTDTQYF.

This chain links TRBV6-5 with TRBJ1-6, with D maybe TRBD1 (6 bases). This CDR3 is built from 15 residues. Per germline, CDR1 MNHEY and CDR2 SVGAGI. The V end was cut by 0 bases, the J end by 6 bases, with 9 bases between. As DNA, the CDR3 is TGTGCCAGCAGTTACTCCGGACAGAGTAATTCACCCCTCCACTTT. The encoded protein is CASSYSGQSNSPLHF.

The chain recombines TRBV4-1 with TRBJ1-3, with no clear D. This CDR3 is 17 amino acids long. CDR1 is MGHRA and CDR2 is YSYEKL in the germline V gene. The ends were cut back, 1 base at V and 0 bases at J, with 13 bases in the middle. The CDR3 loop reads CASSQVGGFSSGNTIYF. DNA of the CDR3: TGCGCCAGCAGCCAAGTGGGAGGGTTCAGCTCTGGAAACACCATATATTTT.

This clone is a singleton in its sample. The V gene is TRBV7-8, the J gene TRBJ1-6; TRBD1 is a possible D gene (6 bases). The CDR3 length is 17 residues. The germline CDR1 and CDR2 sequences are SGHVS and FQNEAQ. Trimming removed 1 base at V and 6 bases at J, with 16 bases between. In nucleotides, the CDR3 is TGTGCCAGCAGCTTAGGACCCCGGAGAGGGGGTAATTCACCCCTCCACTTT. Translation: CASSLGPRRGGNSPLHF.

The J gene is TRBJ1-2, the V gene TRBV19, with a weak D call TRBD1 (5 bases). The CDR3 length is 13 residues. V lost 8 bases and J lost 6, with 16 bases in between. Germline V gives CDR1 LNHDA, CDR2 SQIVND (reference sequence). The CDR3 protein is CASALIDSNGYTF. The DNA of the CDR3 is TGTGCCAGTGCGCTGATCGACAGCAATGGCTACACCTTC.

This chain links TRBV7-9 with TRBJ1-1, with D uncertain. Trimming stripped 3 bases from V and 5 bases from J, with 10 bases between. CDR1 and CDR2 (germline): SEHNR, FQNEAQ (reference sequence). The length of the CDR3 is 13 residues. CDR3 bases: TGTGCCAGCAGCTTCGGGGTCGGTACTGAAGCTTTCTTT. Its translation: CASSFGVGTEAFF. The variable domain in full, completed from reference TRBV7-9 and TRBJ1-1, reads DTGVSQNPRHKITKRGQNVTFRCDPISEHNRLYWYRQTLGQGPEFLTYFQNEAQLEKSRLLSDRFSAERPKGSFSTLEIQRTEQGDSAMYLCASSFGVGTEAFFGQGTRLTVV.

V usage is TRBV7-2 and J usage is TRBJ2-1; D remains unclear. The ends were cut back, 1 base at V and 5 bases at J, with 12 bases in the middle. This CDR3 is built from 15 residues. Germline V lookup: CDR1 SGHTA, CDR2 FQGNSA. CDR3 DNA sequence: TGTGCCAGCAGCTTAGGGGGTAGCCCCGACAATGAGCAGTTCTTC. Protein: CASSLGGSPDNEQFF.

The gene calls are TRBV19 and TRBJ1-5; D might be TRBD1 (6 bases). Germline-derived CDR1 and CDR2 are LNHDA and SQIVND (reference sequence). Trimming cost V 1 base and J 6 bases, with 16 bases left between them. The CDR3 sequence is 16 residues long. CDR3 sequence: CASSIVGARGSQPQHF. The CDR3 nucleotides are TGTGCCAGTAGTATAGTCGGGGCCAGGGGAAGTCAGCCCCAGCATTTT.